The present T cell receptor (beta chain) was sequenced within a study of shared clonotypes between healthy human individuals. As for the study in general: Each donor contributed plates that comprised three CD4 naive, three CD4 memory, two CD8 naive and one CD8 memory.

To note about this clone: What it recognizes is unknown.

From germline, CDR1 is MNHNY and CDR2 SVGAGI (reference sequence). The CDR3 has 15 residues. V gave up 2 bases and J gave up 4 bases; unmatched junction bases: 7. Whole-study findings and limits: Estimated richness values were generally larger in naive subsets than in memory subsets. Clonotype sharing among donors was expected to depend on sequencing depth.

The naive CD8 population came from CD45RO-negative cells selected for CCR7, without terminally differentiated effector memory CD45RA+ cells. The protocol was immunoSEQ multiplex PCR, while the TCRdb copy is restricted to in-frame clones and leaves out a portion. The sample yields hundreds of thousands of clones, around 90% seen once. The chain uses TRBV6-6 and TRBJ2-7; 8 nucleotides line up with TRBD2. The TCR comes from a man between 25 and 39 years old in good health. Sequencing input: naive CD8+ T cells sorted from blood. This CDR3 is CASSYRLEREYEQYF. CDR3 DNA: TGTGCCAGCAGTTACCGCCTGGAGCGGGAGTACGAGCAGTACTTC.